The next 17 T cell receptor beta chains were all read from a single sample in a study of shared clonotypes between healthy human individuals. Using immunoSEQ multiplex PCR, the repertoire was profiled, and TCRdb retains in-frame clones only, with some absent. The sample holds approximately 1,500,000 clones, 95% to 99% seen once. Sequences were obtained from naive CD4+ T cells sorted from blood. Subset noted: CD45RA+ positively selected. All receptors come from a man aged 25-45 years in good health.

The V gene is TRBV7-2, the J gene TRBJ2-7; maybe TRBD1 (6 bases). V dropped 2 bases and J dropped 5 bases, with 22 bases sitting between them. The CDR3 totals 17 residues. Germline V CDR1 and CDR2: SGHTA, FQGNSA. CDR3 DNA: TGTGCCAGCAGCTTACTACCCAACAGGGTAAAGGGCAACGAGCAGTACTTC. Amino acids: CASSLLPNRVKGNEQYF. The full variable domain, in which reference TRBV7-2 and TRBJ2-7 provide the parts outside the CDR3, is GAGVSQSPSNKVTEKGKDVELRCDPISGHTALYWYRQSLGQGLEFLIYFQGNSAPDKSGLPSDRFSAERTGGSVSTLTIQRTQQEDSAVYLCASSLLPNRVKGNEQYFGPGTRLTVT.

The chain recombines TRBV9 with TRBJ2-3; TRBD1 or TRBD2 may be the D gene (7 bases each). This CDR3 has 19 amino acids. The V end lost 2 bases, the J end lost 3 bases, and 25 bases lay between the germline ends. CDR1 SGDLS and CDR2 YYNGEE come from the germline V gene. The CDR3 reads CASSVLAAPGQQLTDTQYF. CDR3 sequence (DNA): TGTGCCAGCAGCGTCCTAGCGGCCCCGGGACAGCAATTAACAGATACGCAGTATTTT.

The chain joins TRBV4-3 to TRBJ2-7; 8 nucleotides line up with TRBD2. CDR1 LGHNA and CDR2 YSLEER come from the germline V gene. Trimming at V came to 4 bases and at J to 2 bases, leaving 16 bases not matched to a gene. This CDR3 has 18 amino acids. The chain's CDR3 is CASSLGFHTSGLPYEQYF. As DNA, the CDR3 is TGCGCCAGCAGCCTAGGTTTTCACACTAGCGGCTTACCCTACGAGCAGTACTTC.

This chain links TRBV6-1 with TRBJ2-7; TRBD1 matches 10 bases. V shed 2 bases and J 2 bases; nucleotides not matched to a gene: 12. CDR1 is MNHNS, CDR2 SASEGT, per germline. The CDR3 spans 18 residues. The chain's CDR3 is CASSEPTLRDRGTYEQYF. In nucleotides, the CDR3 is TGTGCCAGCAGTGAACCTACACTGCGGGACAGGGGCACCTACGAGCAGTACTTC.

The genes are TRBV19 and TRBJ2-5; D may be TRBD1 or TRBD2 (5 bases each). This CDR3 contains 14 residues. Deletions cut 5 bases from V and 4 bases from J, with 14 bases between. Germline V gene data show CDR1 as LNHDA and CDR2 as SQIVND (reference sequence). The CDR3 here is CASSPSGRRETQYF. The CDR3 DNA reads TGTGCCAGTAGTCCCTCGGGGCGTAGAGAGACCCAGTACTTC.

This clone occurred once. The chain combines TRBV19 with TRBJ2-1; possible D gene TRBD2, 5 bases. Deletions cut 5 bases from V and 3 bases from J, with 14 bases between. The CDR3 is 15 amino acids. Germline V CDR1 and CDR2: LNHDA, SQIVND (reference sequence). The CDR3, as DNA: TGTGCCAGTAGTCCCCGGACTTTACTCTACAATGAGCAGTTCTTC. Translated, it gives CASSPRTLLYNEQFF.

This clone appeared a single time. This chain uses TRBV19 with TRBJ2-1, with TRBD2 identical over 9 bases. The germline V gene has CDR1 LNHDA and CDR2 SQIVND (reference sequence). The CDR3 loop spans 13 amino acids. With 10 bases clipped from V and 4 bases from J, the junction kept 5 bases outside the gene matches. DNA of the CDR3: TGTGCCACCTCTAGCGGGAATTACAATGAGCAGTTCTTC. Translating it yields CATSSGNYNEQFF. The complete variable domain, with remaining parts taken from reference TRBV19 and TRBJ2-1, reads DGGITQSPKYLFRKEGQNVTLSCEQNLNHDAMYWYRQDPGQGLRLIYYSQIVNDFQKGDIAEGYSVSREKKESFPLTVTSAQKNPTAFYLCATSSGNYNEQFFGPGTRLTVL.

The chain carries TRBV28 and TRBJ2-4; 8 bases are a match to TRBD1. In germline, CDR1 is MDHEN, CDR2 SYDVKM. Trimming removed 4 bases from V and 2 bases from J; junction bases left unmatched: 7. The CDR3 has 16 amino acids. The CDR3 DNA sequence: TGTGCCAGCAGTTCATCAGGACAGGGCACCAAAAACATTCAGTACTTC. Protein product: CASSSSGQGTKNIQYF.

The V call is TRBV7-2, the J call TRBJ2-7; 15 bases fit TRBD2. After removal of 5 bases from V and 5 bases from J, the junction contained 13 bases not matched to a gene. This CDR3 has 18 amino acids. From germline, CDR1 is SGHTA and CDR2 FQGNSA. The DNA for the CDR3 is TGTGCCAGCAGCCCCAGGACTAGCGGGAGGGGTCTCCTCCACGAGCAGTACTTC. Translating gives CASSPRTSGRGLLHEQYF.

The gene calls are TRBV28 and TRBJ1-3; no reliable D call. CDR1 and CDR2 (germline): MDHEN, SYDVKM. The CDR3 is made up of 14 amino acids. V lost 6 bases, J lost 0 bases, and 9 bases lay in between. The CDR3 loop reads CASRTLISGNTIYF. CDR3 nucleotide sequence: TGTGCCAGCAGGACTCTGATCTCTGGAAACACCATATATTTT.

This rearrangement joins TRBV11-2 to TRBJ2-5; D is perhaps TRBD1 (6 bases). Germline loops: CDR1 SGHAT, CDR2 FQNNGV. This CDR3 has 16 amino acids. V was trimmed by 5 bases and J by 4 bases, leaving 20 bases between them. This CDR3 reads CASSARGRQARETQYF. The DNA for the CDR3 is TGTGCCAGCAGCGCAAGGGGGAGACAGGCCCGAGAGACCCAGTACTTC.

V gene TRBV19 combines with J gene TRBJ2-7; D might be TRBD1 or TRBD2, each matching 5 bases. The CDR3 loop spans 14 amino acids. Trimming shortened V by 3 bases and J by 5 bases, and 14 bases separated the two germline ends. In germline, CDR1 is LNHDA, CDR2 SQIVND (reference sequence). CDR3 bases: TGTGCCAGTAGTATTTCATGGGGGAAAGACGAGCAGTACTTC. Translation: CASSISWGKDEQYF.

The chain carries TRBV5-8 and TRBJ1-2; D is undetermined. With 1 base removed from V and 13 bases from J, the gap between germline ends came to 11 bases. CDR1 SGHTS and CDR2 YDEGEE come from the germline V gene. This CDR3 region has 11 residues. The CDR3 protein is CASSLLIDCTF. CDR3 DNA sequence: TGTGCCAGCAGCTTGCTTATTGACTGCACCTTC.

This clone has just one count. The J gene is TRBJ2-7, the V gene TRBV27; D unresolved. The V end lost 7 bases, the J end lost 7 bases, and 14 bases lay between the germline ends. Germline CDR1 and CDR2: MNHEY and SMNVEV (reference sequence). There are 12 residues in the CDR3. CDR3 protein: CASNDAQSEQYF. The CDR3 nucleotides are TGTGCCAGCAACGACGCTCAGTCGGAGCAGTACTTC.

The gene calls are TRBV4-3 and TRBJ1-2; a possible D gene is TRBD1 (5 bases). The germline V and J ends were trimmed by 0 bases and 8 bases, with 16 bases remaining between them. CDR1 is LGHNA and CDR2 is YSLEER in the germline V gene. This CDR3 region has 15 residues. The CDR3 nucleotides are TGCGCCAGCAGCCAAGATCAAAGGACATTGGGAGGCTACACCTTC. Its translation is CASSQDQRTLGGYTF.

V gene TRBV4-1 combines with J gene TRBJ1-5, with 7 nucleotides matching TRBD1. The CDR3 consists of 14 residues. Trimming at V came to 0 bases and at J to 6 bases, leaving 2 bases not matched to a gene. CDR1 and CDR2 from the germline V gene are MGHRA and YSYEKL. The chain's CDR3 is CASSQDRGSQPQHF. The CDR3 coding sequence is TGCGCCAGCAGCCAAGACAGGGGGAGTCAGCCCCAGCATTTT.

The V and J genes are TRBV10-3 and TRBJ1-5; no firm D call. V lost 3 bases and J 7 bases, leaving 10 bases between the germline ends. CDR3 size: 13 residues. Germline CDR1 and CDR2: ENHRY and SYGVKD. The CDR3 DNA is TGTGCCATCAGTGAAGACACTCTGCAGCCCCAGCATTTT. This sequence encodes CAISEDTLQPQHF.